The next 8 T cell receptor beta chains were all read from a single sample in a study of identical twins. TCRdb analysed the 5' RACE reads with MiXCR anew, one entry per CDR3 protein. The sample has approximately 260,000 distinct CDR3 sequences, around 15% seen once; the top ten hold around 9%. The material sequenced was memory (CD45RO+) T cells sorted from blood. Source of these receptors: a woman between 18 and 29 years old in good health.

This chain uses TRBV3-1 with TRBJ2-3; unclear D gene. Trimming removed 4 bases at V and 4 bases at J, with 18 bases between. CDR3 length: 16 residues. Germline CDR1 LGHDT, CDR2 YNNKEL (reference sequence). The CDR3 spells CASSRRILSGPDTQYF. The DNA of the CDR3 is TGTGCCAGCAGCCGAAGGATACTCAGTGGGCCAGATACGCAGTATTTT.

The chain employs TRBV5-1 and TRBJ2-4; 8 nucleotides line up with TRBD1. Germline V CDR1 and CDR2: SGHRS, YFSETQ. There are 17 residues in the CDR3. The V and J ends lost 0 bases and 0 bases, in that order; junction bases with no gene match: 5. CDR3 protein: CASSLVTGGLAKNIQYF. The CDR3 coding sequence is TGCGCCAGCAGCTTGGTTACAGGGGGATTAGCCAAAAACATTCAGTACTTC.

The chain has TRBV19 and TRBJ1-2; D ambiguous. Germline V gene sequence: CDR1 LNHDA, CDR2 SQIVND (reference sequence). The V end lost 5 bases, the J end lost 7 bases, and 11 bases lay between the germline ends. The CDR3 runs 12 residues. The CDR3 sequence is CASSPPGSGYTF. As DNA, the CDR3 is TGTGCCAGTAGTCCCCCCGGGTCTGGCTACACCTTC. The whole variable domain, remainder taken from reference TRBV19 and TRBJ1-2, is DGGITQSPKYLFRKEGQNVTLSCEQNLNHDAMYWYRQDPGQGLRLIYYSQIVNDFQKGDIAEGYSVSREKKESFPLTVTSAQKNPTAFYLCASSPPGSGYTFGSGTRLTVV.

This clonotype was counted only a few times. The chain joins TRBV3-1 to TRBJ2-2; 10 nucleotides match TRBD1. The CDR3 has 16 residues. Germline lookup yields CDR1 LGHDT and CDR2 YNNKEL (reference sequence). J was trimmed by 2 bases and V by 5 bases; bases with no gene match: 5. The CDR3 DNA is TGTGCCAGCAGCTTGAGGGACAGGGGAAACACCGGGGAGCTGTTTTTT. Protein: CASSLRDRGNTGELFF.

At least ten counts were recorded for this clonotype. The chain links TRBV7-9 to TRBJ2-3; unclear D gene. Per germline, CDR1 SEHNR and CDR2 FQNEAQ (reference sequence). Deletions cut 4 bases from V and 2 bases from J, with 10 bases between. The CDR3 has 14 amino acids. The CDR3: CASSSRASTDTQYF. CDR3 coding DNA: TGTGCCAGCAGCTCCCGCGCATCCACAGATACGCAGTATTTT.

This clonotype was observed a handful of times. The J gene is TRBJ2-3, the V gene TRBV5-1, with no clear D. V was cut by 0 bases and J by 6 bases, with 11 bases left in between. Germline V CDR1 and CDR2: SGHRS, YFSETQ. There are 14 residues in the CDR3. CDR3 sequence reads: CASSLGRVLDTQYF. CDR3 coding DNA: TGCGCCAGCAGCTTGGGGAGAGTACTGGATACGCAGTATTTT.

This rearrangement joins TRBV7-2 to TRBJ2-7; 9 bases map to TRBD2. Trimming at V came to 8 bases and at J to 2 bases, leaving 10 bases not matched to a gene. Germline V lookup: CDR1 SGHTA, CDR2 FQGNSA. The CDR3 has 15 amino acids. The DNA for the CDR3 is TGTGCCAGCCTCCCTTGGGCTAGCGGGACCTACGAGCAGTACTTC. It yields the protein CASLPWASGTYEQYF.

This clonotype appeared a few times. The chain recombines TRBV6-2 or TRBV6-3 with TRBJ2-1, with 8 bases lining up with TRBD1. After removal of 5 bases from V and 8 bases from J, the junction contained 8 bases not matched to a gene. In germline, CDR1 is MNHEY, CDR2 SVGEGT. The CDR3 is made up of 14 amino acids. CDR3 coding DNA: TGTGCCAGCAGTGGGGACAGGATTGGGCATGAGCAGTTCTTC. This sequence encodes CASSGDRIGHEQFF.